A selection of T cell receptor beta chains follows, all from one sample in a study of T cell responses to AZD1222 COVID-19 vaccine. Produced via immunoSEQ multiplex PCR; TCRdb's table is partial and in-frame only. The table includes almost 95,000 clones, 85% detected once. Source: peripheral blood, taken 28 days after the second AZD1222 dose. The source of these receptors is an adult who received the AZD1222 COVID-19 vaccine. Each CDR3 is given with its conserved first and last residue. D genes are given only for firm matches. Clone size is given for some rows only: seen once, a few or many times, or a class if the clone is expanded.

size	V	D	J	CDR3	DNA
NA	TRBV6-5	TRBD2	TRBJ2-3	CASSYRRELPTDTQYF	TGTGCCAGCAGTTACAGGCGGGAGTTACCCACAGATACGCAGTATTTT
once	TRBV18	NA	TRBJ1-1	CASSQTWEHMNTEAFF	TGTGCCAGCTCACAGACCTGGGAACACATGAACACTGAAGCTTTCTTT
NA	TRBV2	NA	TRBJ1-3	CASSDSGQGLSGNTIYF	TGTGCCAGCAGTGACAGTGGGCAGGGCCTCTCTGGAAACACCATATATTTT
once	TRBV11-2	NA	TRBJ1-5	CASSLGVGGAHRNF	TGTGCCAGCAGCTTAGGGGTGGGTGGGGCCCATAGGAATTTT
NA	TRBV7-8	NA	TRBJ2-3	CASSWTGKQYF	TGTGCCAGCAGCTGGACGGGGAAGCAGTATTTT
NA	TRBV29-1	TRBD2	TRBJ2-1	CSVGLAGGLQFF	TGCAGCGTTGGACTAGCGGGAGGGCTCCAGTTCTTC
NA	TRBV19	NA	TRBJ1-5	CASSFSQGNQPQHF	TGTGCCAGTAGTTTCTCCCAGGGCAATCAGCCCCAGCATTTT
NA	TRBV3-1/TRBV3-2	NA	TRBJ1-3	CASSLDLRSGNTIYF	TGTGCCAGCAGCCTAGACCTCCGCTCTGGAAACACCATATATTTT
NA	TRBV18	TRBD1	TRBJ2-3	CASSPTGGKRTDTQYF	TGTGCCAGCTCACCGACAGGGGGGAAACGCACAGATACGCAGTATTTT
NA	TRBV7-6	NA	TRBJ2-2	CASSWLPTEAGELFF	TGTGCCAGCAGCTGGCTCCCGACAGAGGCCGGGGAGCTGTTTTTT
NA	TRBV18	TRBD2	TRBJ2-1	CASSPPLAGGIVRYNEQFF	TGTGCCAGCTCACCACCCCTAGCGGGAGGGATAGTGAGGTACAATGAGCAGTTCTTC
NA	TRBV7-8	NA	TRBJ2-7	CASSLERGISGSYEQYF	TGTGCCAGCAGCTTAGAAAGAGGGATCTCAGGCTCCTACGAGCAGTACTTC
NA	TRBV27	NA	TRBJ1-1	CASSRAAPNTEAFF	TGTGCCAGCTCCCGGGCAGCGCCGAACACTGAAGCTTTCTTT
NA	TRBV6-1	NA	TRBJ2-3	CASSEYRFTDTQYF	TGTGCCAGCAGTGAATACAGGTTCACAGATACGCAGTATTTT
NA	TRBV7-9	NA	TRBJ1-2	CASRGVSRSYGYTF	TGTGCCAGCAGAGGTGTGTCCAGGAGCTATGGCTACACCTTC
NA	TRBV10-1	NA	TRBJ2-1	CASSLQGVWNEQFF	TGCGCCAGCAGCCTGCAGGGAGTATGGAATGAGCAGTTCTTC
once	TRBV19	NA	TRBJ2-7	CASGSWADEQYF	TGTGCCAGTGGCTCGTGGGCTGACGAGCAGTACTTC
once	TRBV24-1	TRBD1	TRBJ1-1	CATSGGQGTEAFF	TGTGCCACCAGTGGGGGACAGGGAACTGAAGCTTTCTTT
NA	TRBV6-1	TRBD2	TRBJ2-2	CASSELAVTNTGELFF	TGTGCCAGCAGTGAGCTAGCGGTGACGAACACCGGGGAGCTGTTTTTT
NA	TRBV2	NA	TRBJ1-4	CASSAVIASNEKLFF	TGTGCCAGCAGTGCGGTGATAGCGTCTAATGAAAAACTGTTTTTT
NA	TRBV18	TRBD1	TRBJ2-7	CASSPGQGRAEQYF	TGTGCCAGCTCACCAGGACAGGGTCGCGCCGAGCAGTACTTC
NA	TRBV19	NA	TRBJ2-2	CASWGLGNTGELFF	TGTGCCAGTTGGGGACTTGGGAACACCGGGGAGCTGTTTTTT
NA	TRBV7-3	NA	TRBJ1-1	CASTGRTEEAFF	TGTGCCAGCACCGGAAGGACCGAAGAAGCTTTCTTT
NA	TRBV10-3	NA	TRBJ2-7	CAIRERDTSSYEQYF	TGTGCCATCAGGGAACGGGACACTAGCTCCTACGAGCAGTACTTC
NA	TRBV7-3	TRBD2	TRBJ2-5	CASSPGLAGGEETQYF	TGTGCCAGCAGCCCGGGACTAGCGGGGGGTGAAGAGACCCAGTACTTC
NA	TRBV19	TRBD1	TRBJ1-5	CASSARDRGLRQPQHF	TGTGCCAGTAGTGCCCGGGACAGGGGGCTTCGACAGCCCCAGCATTTT
NA	TRBV7-3	TRBD2	TRBJ2-7	CASSLSPSGTYEQYF	TGTGCCAGCAGCTTAAGTCCTAGCGGGACCTACGAGCAGTACTTC
NA	TRBV27	TRBD2	TRBJ2-1	CASSFITSGSRYNEQFF	TGTGCCAGCAGTTTCATTACTAGCGGGAGTCGTTACAATGAGCAGTTCTTC
NA	TRBV6-5	NA	TRBJ1-1	CASNRDLNTEAFF	TGTGCCTCTAATAGGGACCTGAACACTGAAGCTTTCTTT
NA	TRBV28	TRBD2	TRBJ2-7	CASQAGLDEQYF	TGTGCCAGCCAAGCGGGATTGGACGAGCAGTACTTC
NA	TRBV5-1	NA	TRBJ1-3	CASSLYLRSAGNTIYF	TGCGCCAGCAGCTTGTATCTGCGGTCCGCTGGAAACACCATATATTTT
few	TRBV27	NA	TRBJ2-7	CASSLSTDSYEQYF	TGTGCCAGCAGTTTATCGACGGATTCCTACGAGCAGTACTTC
NA	TRBV19	NA	TRBJ2-7	CASSGHLDSYEQYF	TGTGCCAGTAGCGGTCACCTCGATTCCTACGAGCAGTACTTC
NA	TRBV28	TRBD1	TRBJ2-7	CASSTGGGREQYF	TGTGCCAGCAGTACAGGGGGCGGGCGCGAGCAGTACTTC
once	TRBV5-5	NA	TRBJ1-2	CASSSTGFYGYTF	TGTGCCAGCAGTTCAACAGGGTTCTATGGCTACACCTTC
NA	TRBV7-7	NA	TRBJ1-5	CASSLGIGQPQHF	TGTGCTAGCAGCTTAGGAATCGGGCAGCCCCAGCATTTT
NA	TRBV30	TRBD1	TRBJ1-4	CAWTLKGQGGKLFF	TGTGCCTGGACCCTAAAAGGACAGGGTGGAAAACTGTTTTTT
NA	TRBV27	NA	TRBJ2-3	CASSRDSSSTDTQYF	TGTGCCAGCAGTCGAGACTCCTCTAGCACAGATACGCAGTATTTT
NA	TRBV19	NA	TRBJ1-4	CASNLLGEKLFF	TGTGCCAGTAATCTTCTGGGTGAAAAACTGTTTTTT
NA	TRBV28	NA	TRBJ2-6	CASSNPRAGANVLTF	TGTGCCAGCAGCAACCCGAGGGCCGGGGCCAACGTCCTGACTTTC
NA	TRBV29-1	NA	TRBJ1-1	CSVSQNTEAFF	TGCAGCGTTTCCCAGAACACTGAAGCTTTCTTT
NA	TRBV5-1	NA	TRBJ2-5	CASTAMGNGETQYF	TGCGCCAGCACCGCGATGGGTAACGGCGAGACCCAGTACTTC
NA	TRBV2	NA	TRBJ1-4	CASSAGLLPTNEKLFF	TGTGCCAGCAGCGCGGGGCTGTTACCAACTAATGAAAAACTGTTTTTT
NA	TRBV30	NA	TRBJ2-7	CASSEGTYEQYF	TGTGCCTCCAGCGAGGGCACCTACGAGCAGTACTTC
NA	TRBV6-5	TRBD1	TRBJ2-2	CASSFLAEGAGGELFF	TGTGCCAGCAGTTTCCTAGCAGAGGGGGCCGGCGGGGAGCTGTTTTTT
few	TRBV10-3	NA	TRBJ1-5	CAISESRGTNQPQHF	TGTGCCATCAGTGAGTCGAGAGGCACCAATCAGCCCCAGCATTTT
NA	TRBV9	NA	TRBJ2-5	CASSVDVGGPQETQYF	TGTGCCAGCAGCGTAGATGTCGGGGGACCTCAAGAGACCCAGTACTTC
few	TRBV5-1	TRBD2	TRBJ2-1	CASSLEMGSGSNEQFF	TGCGCCAGCAGCTTGGAGATGGGTAGCGGGAGTAATGAGCAGTTCTTC
NA	TRBV7-6	NA	TRBJ1-4	CASSLGGGTSGEKLFF	TGTGCCAGCAGCTTGGGGGGGGGAACCTCTGGAGAAAAACTGTTTTTT
NA	TRBV11-2	NA	TRBJ2-3	CASSPSIHTQYF	TGTGCCAGCAGCCCTAGCATCCATACGCAGTATTTT
NA	TRBV7-9	NA	TRBJ1-5	CASSLGAQPQHF	TGTGCCAGCAGCTTAGGGGCTCAGCCCCAGCATTTT
once	TRBV28	TRBD2	TRBJ2-7	CASSPASGLYLREQYF	TGTGCCAGCAGTCCCGCTAGCGGTCTCTACCTACGAGAGCAGTACTTC
NA	TRBV19	NA	TRBJ2-2	CASSIGWDTGELFF	TGTGCCAGTAGTATAGGGTGGGATACCGGGGAGCTGTTTTTT
NA	TRBV4-1	NA	TRBJ1-2	CASRGTANYGYTF	TGCGCCAGCAGAGGGACGGCGAACTATGGCTACACCTTC
NA	TRBV4-1	NA	TRBJ2-7	CASSESQTGEQYF	TGCGCCAGCAGCGAGTCACAGACGGGCGAGCAGTACTTC